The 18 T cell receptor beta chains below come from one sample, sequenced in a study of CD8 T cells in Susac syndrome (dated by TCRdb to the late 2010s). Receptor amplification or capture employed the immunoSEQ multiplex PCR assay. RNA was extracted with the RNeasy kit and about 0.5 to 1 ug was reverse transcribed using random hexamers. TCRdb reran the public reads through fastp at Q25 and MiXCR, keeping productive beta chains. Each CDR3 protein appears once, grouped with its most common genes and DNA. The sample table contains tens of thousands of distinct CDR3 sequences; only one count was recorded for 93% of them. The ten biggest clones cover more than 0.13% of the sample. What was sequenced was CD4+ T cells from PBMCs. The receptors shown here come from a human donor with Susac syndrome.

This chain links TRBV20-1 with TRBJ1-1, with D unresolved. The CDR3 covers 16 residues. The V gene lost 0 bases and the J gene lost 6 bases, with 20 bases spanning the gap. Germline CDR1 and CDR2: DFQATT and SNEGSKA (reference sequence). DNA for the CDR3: TGCAGTGCTAGAGATCAAAAGGGCCGCTATGCCGCTGAAGCTTTCTTT. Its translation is CSARDQKGRYAAEAFF.

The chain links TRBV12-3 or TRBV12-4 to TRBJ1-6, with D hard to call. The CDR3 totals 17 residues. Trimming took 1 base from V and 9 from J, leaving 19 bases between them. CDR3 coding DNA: TGTGCCAGCAGTTTAGGGCGGGCTAGGATCGGTAGTTCACCCCTCCACTTT. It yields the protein CASSLGRARIGSSPLHF.

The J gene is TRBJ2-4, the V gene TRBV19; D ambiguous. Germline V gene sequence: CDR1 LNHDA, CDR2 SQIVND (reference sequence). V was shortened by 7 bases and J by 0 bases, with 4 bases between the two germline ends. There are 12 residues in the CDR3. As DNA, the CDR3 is TGTGCCAGTAAGGGAGCCAAAAACATTCAGTACTTC. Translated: CASKGAKNIQYF. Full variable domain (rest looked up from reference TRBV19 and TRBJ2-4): DGGITQSPKYLFRKEGQNVTLSCEQNLNHDAMYWYRQDPGQGLRLIYYSQIVNDFQKGDIAEGYSVSREKKESFPLTVTSAQKNPTAFYLCASKGAKNIQYFGAGTRLSVL.

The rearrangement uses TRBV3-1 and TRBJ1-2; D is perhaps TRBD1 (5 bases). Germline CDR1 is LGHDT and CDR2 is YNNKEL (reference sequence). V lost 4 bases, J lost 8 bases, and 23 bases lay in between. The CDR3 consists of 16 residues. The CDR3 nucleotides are TGTGCCAGCAGCCCTCGGGCAGGGCGGCTCTGGTCCGGCTACACCTTC. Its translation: CASSPRAGRLWSGYTF.

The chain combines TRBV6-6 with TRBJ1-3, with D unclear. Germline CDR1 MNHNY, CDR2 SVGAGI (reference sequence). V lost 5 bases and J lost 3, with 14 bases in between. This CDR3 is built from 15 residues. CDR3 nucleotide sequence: TGTGCCAGCAGTCCGCCGGGAGGGTTTGGAAACACCATATATTTT. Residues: CASSPPGGFGNTIYF.

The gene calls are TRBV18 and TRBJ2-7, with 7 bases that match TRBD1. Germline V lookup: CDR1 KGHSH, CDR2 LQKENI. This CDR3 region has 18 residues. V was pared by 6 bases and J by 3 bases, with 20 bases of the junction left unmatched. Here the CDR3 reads CASSSILSGNRGYYEQYF. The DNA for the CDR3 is TGTGCCAGCTCCTCCATTCTATCCGGGAACAGGGGCTACTACGAGCAGTACTTC.

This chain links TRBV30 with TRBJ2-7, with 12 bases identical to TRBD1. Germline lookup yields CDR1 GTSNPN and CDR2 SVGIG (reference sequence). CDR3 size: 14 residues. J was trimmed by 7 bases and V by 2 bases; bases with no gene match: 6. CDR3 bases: TGTGCCTGGAGTAAGGGACAGGGGGCTAAGGAGCAGTACTTC. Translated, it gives CAWSKGQGAKEQYF.

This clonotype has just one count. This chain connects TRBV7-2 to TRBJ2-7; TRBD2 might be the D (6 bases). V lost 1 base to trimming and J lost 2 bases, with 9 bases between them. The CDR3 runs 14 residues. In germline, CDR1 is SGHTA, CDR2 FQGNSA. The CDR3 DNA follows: TGTGCCAGCAGCTTAGTTGGAGGGACCTACGAGCAGTACTTC. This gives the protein CASSLVGGTYEQYF.

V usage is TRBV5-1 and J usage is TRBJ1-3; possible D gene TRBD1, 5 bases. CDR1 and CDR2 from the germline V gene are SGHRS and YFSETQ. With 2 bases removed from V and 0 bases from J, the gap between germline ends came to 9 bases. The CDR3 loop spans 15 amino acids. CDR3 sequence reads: CASSFDQGSGNTIYF. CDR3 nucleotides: TGCGCCAGCAGCTTCGATCAGGGCTCTGGAAACACCATATATTTT.

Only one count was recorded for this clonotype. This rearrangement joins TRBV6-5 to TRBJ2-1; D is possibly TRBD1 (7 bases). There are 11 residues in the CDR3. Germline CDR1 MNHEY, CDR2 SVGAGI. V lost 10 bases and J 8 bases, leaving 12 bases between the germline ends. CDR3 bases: TGTGCCACACGGAGGGGGCATGAGCAGTTCTTC. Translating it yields CATRRGHEQFF.

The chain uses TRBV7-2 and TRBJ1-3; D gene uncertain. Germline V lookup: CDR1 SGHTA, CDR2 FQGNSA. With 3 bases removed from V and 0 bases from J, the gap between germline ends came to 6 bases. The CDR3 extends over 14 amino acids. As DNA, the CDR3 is TGTGCCAGCAGCTTGGCGGGCTCTGGAAACACCATATATTTT. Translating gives CASSLAGSGNTIYF.

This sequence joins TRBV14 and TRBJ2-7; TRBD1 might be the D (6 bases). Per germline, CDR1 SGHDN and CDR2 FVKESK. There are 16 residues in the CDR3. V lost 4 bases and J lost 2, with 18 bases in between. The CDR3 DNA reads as TGTGCCAGCAGCCTCCTAGTGGACAGCAAACCCTACGAGCAGTACTTC. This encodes CASSLLVDSKPYEQYF.

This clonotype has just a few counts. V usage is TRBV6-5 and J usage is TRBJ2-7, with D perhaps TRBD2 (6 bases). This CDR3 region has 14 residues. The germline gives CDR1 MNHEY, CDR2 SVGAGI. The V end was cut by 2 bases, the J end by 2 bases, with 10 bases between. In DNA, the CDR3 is TGTGCCAGCAGTTACGCCGAGCGGGCCTACGAGCAGTACTTC. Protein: CASSYAERAYEQYF.

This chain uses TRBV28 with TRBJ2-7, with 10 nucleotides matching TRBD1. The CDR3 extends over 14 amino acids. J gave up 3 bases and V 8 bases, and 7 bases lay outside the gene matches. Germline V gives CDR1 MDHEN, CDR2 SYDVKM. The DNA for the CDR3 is TGTGCCAGCTGTATCCGGGACAGGGGCTACGAGCAGTACTTC. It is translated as CASCIRDRGYEQYF.

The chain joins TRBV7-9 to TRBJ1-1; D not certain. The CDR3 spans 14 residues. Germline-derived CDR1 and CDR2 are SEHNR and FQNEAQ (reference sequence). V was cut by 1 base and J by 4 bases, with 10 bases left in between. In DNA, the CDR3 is TGTGCCAGCAGCTTAGGGGCGCTGATCACTGAAGCTTTCTTT. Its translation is CASSLGALITEAFF.

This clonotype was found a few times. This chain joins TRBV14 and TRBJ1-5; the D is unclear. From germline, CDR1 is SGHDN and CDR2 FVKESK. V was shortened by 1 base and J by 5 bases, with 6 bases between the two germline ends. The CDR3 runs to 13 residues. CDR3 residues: CASSQALDQPQHF. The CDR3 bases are TGTGCCAGCAGCCAAGCCCTAGATCAGCCCCAGCATTTT.

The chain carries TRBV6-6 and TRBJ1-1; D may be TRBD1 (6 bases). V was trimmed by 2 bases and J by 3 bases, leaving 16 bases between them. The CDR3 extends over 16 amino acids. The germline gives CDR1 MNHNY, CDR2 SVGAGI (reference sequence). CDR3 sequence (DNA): TGTGCCAGCAGTTACGGGGGACACCCCGCCGACACTGAAGCTTTCTTT. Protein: CASSYGGHPADTEAFF.

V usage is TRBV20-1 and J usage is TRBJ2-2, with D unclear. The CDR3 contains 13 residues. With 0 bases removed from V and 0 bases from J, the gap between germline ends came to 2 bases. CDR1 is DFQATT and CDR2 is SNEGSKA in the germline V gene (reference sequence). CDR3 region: CSARDANTGELFF. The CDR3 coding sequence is TGCAGTGCTAGAGATGCGAACACCGGGGAGCTGTTTTTT.